This T cell receptor beta chain was observed in a study of shared clonotypes between healthy human individuals. The study's findings and limits: Memory subsets generally showed smaller estimated richness than naive subsets did.

Assay: immunoSEQ multiplex PCR; the TCRdb copy retains only in-frame clones and omits some. The sample consists of over a million clones, under 99% of them appearing once. A remark on this clone: Its matching antigen is unknown.

The CDR3 sequence is 14 residues long. From germline, CDR1 is SNHLY and CDR2 FYNNEI. With V trimmed by 5 bases and J by 3 bases, 3 bases remained unmatched. The sequence derives from a man aged 25-40 years in good health. The V and J genes are TRBV2 and TRBJ2-7; 11 bases are a match to TRBD2. The source material was naive CD4+ T cells sorted from blood. Regarding subset: CD45RA+ positively selected. CDR3 DNA sequence: TGTGCCAGCAGTCCAGGACTAGCGGGCTACGAGCAGTACTTC. Its translation: CASSPGLAGYEQYF.